This TCR beta chain came from a study of T cells in Graves' hyperthyroidism and ophthalmopathy. The CDR3 length is 15 residues. Trimming cost V 5 bases and J 5 bases; bases outside gene matches: 10. Germline CDR1 is LNHDA and CDR2 is SQIVND (reference sequence). Study findings and constraints: Ophthalmopathy could be told apart from stable hyperthyroidism with a 13 V-J model. Ophthalmopathy was model-predicted a median roughly 6.3 months pre-onset.

A NOSPECS grade of at least 4, a Clinical Activity Score of at least 3 and duration under 3 months were recorded in ophthalmopathy patients. The CDR3 regions of TCR beta were amplified from RNA transcripts. HTBI primers were used for first-round RT-PCR of the TCR CDR3. MiXCR, run by TCRdb on the multiplex PCR reads, gives a single entry per CDR3 protein. In the table there are approximately 610,000 distinct CDR3 sequences, roughly 14% of which are singletons. Concerning this clonotype: What it binds is not known.

The TCR comes from a woman aged 40 to 55 with Graves' ophthalmopathy. Sequenced: blood. The chain joins TRBV19 to TRBJ1-2, with 8 bases that match TRBD1. In DNA form, the CDR3 reads TGTGCCAGTAGTCCCCCGGGACAGGCCCGATATGGCTACACCTTC. It encodes CASSPPGQARYGYTF.